The rows below give T cell receptor beta chains drawn from one sample of a study of CXCR3-negative and CXCR3-positive naive CD8 T cells. TCRdb re-called the 5' RACE reads, yielding one record per CDR3 amino acid sequence without DNA. There are over 100,000 distinct CDR3 sequences in the sample, with 0.49% held by the top ten. Specimen: naive CXCR3- CD8+ T cells from blood. These receptors were collected from a human donor in good health. Some clones in this sample may be carry-over from other donors' samples. The CDR3 runs from the conserved cysteine through the conserved F or W.

V gene	J gene	CDR3 protein
TRBV12-3/TRBV12-4	TRBJ2-2	CASLGGSGELFF
TRBV27	TRBJ2-7	CASSLFLAGDYEQYF
TRBV15	TRBJ2-5	CATDRAGNVQETQYF
TRBV7-9	TRBJ2-3	CASSYLDSWRGTDTQYF
TRBV29-1	TRBJ1-1	CSALGSPSGGRDTEAFF
TRBV5-1	TRBJ2-5	CASSLEQRGETQYF
TRBV6-6	TRBJ2-7	CASSPAGSYYEQYF
TRBV15	TRBJ2-3	CATSRPGGSTDTQYF
TRBV7-9	TRBJ2-7	CASSLALAGDPYEQYF
TRBV4-2	TRBJ2-1	CASSPFEGLAGVYNEQFF
TRBV2	TRBJ2-5	CASSSWTETQETQYF
TRBV9	TRBJ2-1	CASSVGSGPVSYNEQFF
TRBV12-3/TRBV12-4	TRBJ2-2	CASSFEGARGELFF
TRBV27	TRBJ2-1	CASSRALTGSLYNEQFF
TRBV29-1	TRBJ2-3	CSVEGGTSGMPDTQYF
TRBV4-3	TRBJ2-7	CASSQELAGDYEQYF
TRBV6-6	TRBJ2-1	CASSYVEVDEQFF
TRBV29-1	TRBJ1-2	CSVERQGPGYTF
TRBV4-3	TRBJ2-2	CASSQEWTASTGELFF
TRBV15	TRBJ2-1	CATSREGDGYNEQFF
TRBV2	TRBJ2-2	CASSEALGTRTTGELFF
TRBV6-5	TRBJ1-2	CARSYSFRGQKSYTF
TRBV6-5	TRBJ2-7	CAAKPGQGMGEQYF
TRBV12-3/TRBV12-4	TRBJ2-3	CASSPLPRDALTDTQYF
TRBV7-9	TRBJ1-6	CASSSGTLQSSYNSPLHF
TRBV7-2	TRBJ2-2	CASSHQSAGELFF
TRBV6-2/TRBV6-3	TRBJ2-5	CASNPGRLQETQYF
TRBV28	TRBJ2-3	CASSTRGGLALNTQYF
TRBV7-9	TRBJ1-1	CASSLGQAAMNTEAFF
TRBV2	TRBJ2-1	CASSGVGTVSYNEQFF
TRBV20-1	TRBJ2-7	CSARLAGAYEQYF
TRBV5-6	TRBJ2-5	CASSRDRQETQYF
TRBV7-6	TRBJ2-2	CASSFGTGTGELFF
TRBV29-1	TRBJ1-2	CSVAGQGANYGYTF
TRBV12-3/TRBV12-4	TRBJ2-7	CASSLLLAGVREQYF
TRBV2	TRBJ2-3	CASSDGTDSTDTQYF
TRBV4-1	TRBJ2-2	CASRPGQNTGELFF
TRBV6-2/TRBV6-3	TRBJ2-4	CASSYSTSSDIQYF
TRBV12-3/TRBV12-4	TRBJ2-1	CASTATPGTSGGDTYNEQFF
TRBV12-3/TRBV12-4	TRBJ2-5	CASSFAGNGETQYF
TRBV12-3/TRBV12-4	TRBJ2-5	CASSLFSLGTLTTQYF
TRBV20-1	TRBJ2-1	CSAREIGTATTGNEQFF
TRBV4-1	TRBJ2-1	CASRGAGGAYNEQFF
TRBV4-3	TRBJ2-1	CASSQDNFRTNEQFF
TRBV7-9	TRBJ2-1	CASSFIRGDEQFF
TRBV13	TRBJ2-1	CASSLAGDGNNEQFF
TRBV10-3	TRBJ2-3	CAISESAGTSSVVDTQYF
TRBV12-3/TRBV12-4	TRBJ1-1	CASSLGFTEAFF
TRBV7-6	TRBJ2-1	CASSSDRGSHNEQFF
TRBV7-6	TRBJ2-7	CASSSRTSGSRDEQYF
TRBV28	TRBJ2-2	CASSLTGLYTGELFF
TRBV29-1	TRBJ2-6	CSVEGTGAGANVLTF
TRBV9	TRBJ2-6	CASSVPTGTGDFSGANVLTF
TRBV3-1	TRBJ2-7	CASSQGSRSYEQYF
TRBV28	TRBJ2-7	CASSLIAGSSYEQYF
TRBV7-9	TRBJ2-7	CASSASTSGSFHEQYF
TRBV6-6	TRBJ2-2	CASAVGNTGELFF
TRBV7-9	TRBJ2-1	CASSSAGSEQFF
TRBV4-3	TRBJ2-1	CASSQDRGSHYYNEQFF
TRBV7-9	TRBJ1-3	CASSQGYSSGNTIYF